These T cell receptor beta chains were read from a single sample in a study of shared clonotypes between healthy human individuals. Sequencing was performed with immunoSEQ multiplex PCR; in TCRdb, only in-frame clones are kept and a portion is missing. The sample lists approximately 2.1 million clones, more than 85% occurring once. The sample consisted of naive CD4+ T cells from PBMCs. The receptors originated from a man in his late teens or twenties in good health. Some clones in this sample may be carry-over from other donors' samples. The CDR3 runs from the conserved cysteine through the conserved F or W. The D gene is left open where the match is weak. Clone size appears in some rows only: once, few, many, or a class for an expanded clone.

d_call	v_call	j_call	clone_size	cdr3_aa	cdr3_nt
-	TRBV2	TRBJ2-7	-	CAGSRGDTYYEQYF	TGTGCCGGATCAAGAGGAGACACCTACTACGAGCAGTACTTC
TRBD1	TRBV20-1	TRBJ2-1	-	CRGTADNEQFF	TGCAGGGGGACAGCGGACAATGAGCAGTTCTTC
TRBD2	TRBV9	TRBJ2-1	-	CASSVVTSGSYNEQFF	TGTGCCAGCAGCGTAGTGACTAGCGGATCCTACAATGAGCAGTTCTTC
-	TRBV7-3	TRBJ2-2	-	CASSLNVGTNTGELFF	TGTGCCAGCAGCTTAAATGTAGGGACGAACACCGGGGAGCTGTTTTTT
-	TRBV4-3	TRBJ1-1	-	CASSQRGGGAEAFF	TGCGCCAGCAGCCAACGGGGCGGGGGGGCTGAAGCTTTCTTT
-	TRBV6-5	TRBJ2-5	-	CASSTVSGKETQYF	TGTGCCAGCAGCACCGTGTCAGGGAAAGAGACCCAGTACTTC
-	TRBV5-1	TRBJ1-1	-	CASSLEDRNTEAFF	TGCGCCAGCAGCTTGGAGGACAGGAACACTGAAGCTTTCTTT
-	TRBV15	TRBJ1-2	-	CATRRGDRYGYTF	TGTGCCACCAGGAGGGGGGACCGCTATGGCTACACCTTC
-	TRBV29-1	TRBJ2-7	-	CSARTESSYEQYF	TGCAGCGCCCGGACAGAGAGCTCCTACGAGCAGTACTTC
-	TRBV10-3	TRBJ1-5	-	CAISESGLRSNQPQHF	TGTGCCATCAGTGAGTCCGGTCTTCGGAGCAATCAGCCCCAGCATTTT
TRBD2	TRBV4-2	TRBJ2-1	-	CASSQDGLAEHNEQFF	TGTGCCAGCAGCCAAGATGGACTAGCGGAGCACAATGAGCAGTTCTTC
TRBD1	TRBV25-1	TRBJ2-5	-	CASSEGDRAQETQYF	TGTGCCAGCAGTGAAGGGGACAGGGCCCAAGAGACCCAGTACTTC
-	TRBV6-5	TRBJ1-3	-	CASSYSRGYENTIYF	TGTGCCAGCAGTTACTCGAGAGGGTACGAAAACACCATATATTTT
-	TRBV4-2	TRBJ1-5	few	CASSQDEGSGQPQHF	TGTGCCAGCAGCCAAGATGAAGGGTCGGGTCAGCCCCAGCATTTT
-	TRBV7-2	TRBJ2-7	-	CASSSRTRSLYEQYF	TGTGCCAGCAGCTCACGGACACGTTCCCTTTACGAGCAGTACTTC
-	TRBV29-1	TRBJ2-3	-	CSVEGLRQRTDTQYF	TGCAGCGTTGAAGGTCTTCGTCAGCGCACAGATACGCAGTATTTT
-	TRBV4-3	TRBJ1-6	-	CASSQRLPQGLEKSPLHF	TGCGCCAGCAGCCAAAGGTTACCCCAGGGTTTAGAGAAATCACCCCTCCACTTT
-	TRBV19	TRBJ1-1	once	CASSMVRGNTEAFF	TGTGCCAGTAGTATGGTCAGGGGGAACACTGAAGCTTTCTTT
-	TRBV25-1	TRBJ2-6	-	CASRGAGGANVLTF	TGTGCCAGCAGAGGGGCAGGGGGGGCCAACGTCCTGACTTTC
-	TRBV30	TRBJ1-5	-	CAWSREINQPQHF	TGTGCCTGGAGCAGGGAGATAAATCAGCCCCAGCATTTT
-	TRBV18	TRBJ1-2	-	CASSPQAGDYGYTF	TGTGCCAGCTCACCCCAGGCGGGCGACTATGGCTACACCTTC
-	TRBV15	TRBJ2-4	-	CATSRVLGAKNIQYF	TGTGCCACCAGCAGAGTTTTGGGAGCCAAAAACATTCAGTACTTC
-	TRBV7-9	TRBJ1-5	-	CASSFWGARVQGNQPQHF	TGTGCCAGCAGCTTTTGGGGGGCAAGGGTTCAGGGCAATCAGCCCCAGCATTTT
TRBD2	TRBV11-2	TRBJ2-7	-	CASSLGPSGAYEQYF	TGTGCCAGCAGCTTAGGTCCTAGCGGGGCCTACGAGCAGTACTTC
TRBD2	TRBV29-1	TRBJ2-1	-	CSVRGLAVYEQFF	TGCAGCGTTCGAGGACTAGCTGTTTACGAGCAGTTCTTC
-	TRBV7-8	TRBJ1-5	-	CASSTGRVNPSSNQPQHF	TGTGCCAGCAGCACGGGTCGGGTCAATCCCAGTAGCAATCAGCCCCAGCATTTT
-	TRBV19	TRBJ1-2	-	CASSIIGTSNYGYTF	TGTGCCAGTAGTATAATAGGGACCTCCAACTATGGCTACACCTTC
TRBD1	TRBV27	TRBJ2-7	once	CASSFSRDRAGVIEQYF	TGTGCCAGCAGTTTTTCCCGGGACAGGGCGGGGGTAATCGAGCAGTACTTC
TRBD1	TRBV6-6	TRBJ1-1	-	CASSQDRGRGNTEAFF	TGTGCCAGCAGTCAGGACAGGGGCAGAGGTAACACTGAAGCTTTCTTT
-	TRBV2	TRBJ2-3	once	CASSKGLGPDTQYF	TGTGCCAGCAGCAAGGGTTTAGGTCCAGATACGCAGTATTTT
TRBD2	TRBV5-1	TRBJ2-3	once	CASSQSRLAGDVSDTQYF	TGCGCCAGCAGCCAATCCCGACTAGCGGGAGATGTATCAGATACGCAGTATTTT
TRBD2	TRBV5-1	TRBJ2-2	-	CASSSPGLANTGELFF	TGCGCCAGCAGCTCCCCGGGACTAGCAAACACCGGGGAGCTGTTTTTT
TRBD1	TRBV7-9	TRBJ2-3	-	CASGLGQGATDTQYF	TGTGCCAGCGGTTTGGGACAGGGGGCGACAGATACGCAGTATTTT
TRBD1	TRBV15	TRBJ2-7	-	CATSRVTGGVREQYF	TGTGCCACCAGCAGAGTGACAGGGGGCGTTCGCGAGCAGTACTTC
-	TRBV7-2	TRBJ1-5	-	CASSLVWVNQPQHF	TGTGCCAGCAGCTTAGTGTGGGTCAATCAGCCCCAGCATTTT
-	TRBV6-6	TRBJ1-3	-	CASSLRAQNTIYF	TGTGCCAGCAGCTTAAGGGCCCAAAACACCATATATTTT
-	TRBV7-3	TRBJ2-5	-	CASSLPNQETQYF	TGTGCCAGCAGCTTACCCAACCAAGAGACCCAGTACTTC
TRBD1	TRBV7-2	TRBJ2-4	once	CASSSRDRGNIQYF	TGTGCCAGCAGCTCCCGGGACAGGGGGAACATTCAGTACTTC
-	TRBV10-1	TRBJ2-2	-	CASSDPTARTGELFF	TGCGCCAGCAGTGACCCGACAGCGAGGACCGGGGAGCTGTTTTTT
-	TRBV9	TRBJ2-7	once	CASSVGVLPSGEQYF	TGTGCCAGCAGCGTAGGGGTACTACCCTCGGGGGAGCAGTACTTC
-	TRBV5-1	TRBJ2-3	-	CASSRDQQAADTQYF	TGCGCCAGCAGCCGGGACCAGCAGGCCGCAGATACGCAGTATTTT
-	TRBV18	TRBJ2-7	-	CASSPPSVSSYEQYF	TGTGCCAGCTCACCACCGTCCGTCAGTTCCTACGAGCAGTACTTC
-	TRBV18	TRBJ2-5	-	CASSHLADKETQYF	TGTGCCAGCTCCCACCTAGCAGACAAAGAGACCCAGTACTTC
-	TRBV6-6	TRBJ1-3	-	CASSGSYGGSGNTIYF	TGTGCCAGCAGTGGCTCATACGGGGGCTCTGGAAACACCATATATTTT
TRBD2	TRBV7-8	TRBJ2-2	-	CASSLGLTSAFGELFF	TGTGCCAGCAGCTTAGGTTTAACTAGCGCGTTCGGGGAGCTGTTTTTT
-	TRBV19	TRBJ1-5	-	CASSNSLLGNQPQHF	TGTGCCAGTAGTAACAGCCTCTTGGGCAATCAGCCCCAGCATTTT